The 18 T cell receptor beta chains below come from one sample, sequenced in a study of spatial heterogeneity in lung cancer. A single record per CDR3 protein comes from TCRdb applying MiXCR to the 5' RACE reads. This table holds roughly 16,000 distinct CDR3 sequences, approximately 5.8% found once. Findings and limits, study-wide: Expanded intratumoral alpha and beta TCR counts tracked tumor mutation counts.

No antigen is known for these receptors. Time point given: sample taken at primary tumor resection. The sequencing here drew on lung tumor tissue, taken at surgery. The source is a male donor with early-stage non-small cell lung cancer.

This clonotype was recorded many times. The V and J genes are TRBV15 and TRBJ2-3; no definite D call. V was trimmed by 3 bases and J by 5 bases, leaving 15 bases between them. Germline CDR1 reads LNHNV; CDR2 reads YYDKDF (reference sequence). This CDR3 contains 15 residues. The CDR3 is CATSRQAGGVDTQYF. CDR3 sequence (DNA): TGTGCCACCAGCAGGCAGGCAGGTGGGGTAGATACGCAGTATTTT.

This clonotype was observed at least ten times. The rearrangement links TRBV7-8 to TRBJ1-5; 9 nucleotides align to TRBD1. The CDR3 spans 15 residues. Per germline, CDR1 SGHVS and CDR2 FQNEAQ. The ends lost 5 bases at V and 4 bases at J; junction bases unmatched: 6. The CDR3 DNA is TGTGCCAGCAGCCTTAAGACAGGGGGGAATCAGCCCCAGCATTTT. This sequence encodes CASSLKTGGNQPQHF. Combining the CDR3 with reference TRBV7-8 and TRBJ1-5 gives the whole variable domain GAGVSQSPRYKVAKRGQDVALRCDPISGHVSLFWYQQALGQGPEFLTYFQNEAQLDKSGLPSDRFFAERPEGSVSTLKIQRTQQEDSAVYLCASSLKTGGNQPQHFGDGTRLSIL.

This clonotype was seen many times. The rearrangement joins TRBV5-1 to TRBJ1-3; perhaps TRBD1 as D (5 bases). The germline V gene encodes CDR1 SGHRS and CDR2 YFSETQ. Trimming pared 0 bases from V and 4 bases from J, leaving 8 bases between. The CDR3 has 14 residues. CDR3 bases: TGCGCCAGCAGCTTGGAATCAGGGGGAAACACCATATATTTT. Its protein product is CASSLESGGNTIYF.

This clonotype came up many times. This rearrangement joins TRBV20-1 to TRBJ1-2; maybe TRBD1 (5 bases). The CDR3 is made up of 14 amino acids. The V gene lost 3 bases and the J gene lost 4 bases, with 15 bases spanning the gap. The germline V gene has CDR1 DFQATT and CDR2 SNEGSKA (reference sequence). This CDR3 is CSASTGGLGYGYTF. The CDR3 DNA reads as TGCAGTGCTAGTACGGGGGGTCTCGGCTATGGCTACACCTTC.

The sample holds many counts of this clonotype. The J gene is TRBJ2-7, the V gene TRBV5-6; D is perhaps TRBD1 (6 bases). The V and J ends lost 0 bases and 6 bases respectively, with 10 bases between them. The CDR3 is made up of 13 amino acids. The germline V gene encodes CDR1 SGHDT and CDR2 YYEEEE. CDR3 sequence reads: CASSLVAGVEQYF. CDR3 in DNA: TGTGCCAGCAGCTTGGTGGCAGGGGTCGAGCAGTACTTC.

Many counts were recorded for this clonotype. One end of the junction varies from germline; a read error may be responsible. The CDR3, as DNA: TGTGCCAGCATTACTGAGAATGCGGGGAGCTTC. Translating it yields CASITENAGSF. The chain uses TRBV6-1 and TRBJ2-5, with D possibly being TRBD2 (6 bases). CDR3 size: 11 residues. Per germline, CDR1 MNHNS and CDR2 SASEGT.

The sample holds many counts of this clonotype. V usage is TRBV6-1 and J usage is TRBJ1-4; D unclear. The CDR3 length is 15 residues. Germline V gene lookup returns CDR1 MNHNS and CDR2 SASEGT. The ends were cut back, 3 bases at V and 1 base at J, with 9 bases in the middle. The chain's CDR3 is CASSEGKGTNEKLFF. As DNA, the CDR3 is TGTGCCAGCAGTGAGGGGAAGGGAACTAATGAAAAACTGTTTTTT.

This clonotype was recorded many times. The chain employs TRBV20-1 and TRBJ2-7, with 14 bases aligning to TRBD2. The CDR3 sequence is 14 residues long. The V and J ends lost 5 bases and 5 bases, in that order; junction bases with no gene match: 5. CDR1 is DFQATT, CDR2 SNEGSKA, per germline (reference sequence). In DNA form, the CDR3 reads TGCAGTGCTTGGGGACTAGCGGGAGTACACGAGCAGTACTTC. This gives the protein CSAWGLAGVHEQYF.

This clonotype was recorded many times. The chain links TRBV28 to TRBJ2-5, with D unclear. There are 14 residues in the CDR3. Trimming pared 7 bases from V and 2 bases from J, leaving 14 bases between. Germline CDR1 and CDR2: MDHEN and SYDVKM. CDR3 residues: CASNLGSVQETQYF. The CDR3 nucleotides are TGTGCCAGCAATTTGGGGTCTGTACAAGAGACCCAGTACTTC. The full variable domain, rest sourced from reference TRBV28 and TRBJ2-5, is DVKVTQSSRYLVKRTGEKVFLECVQDMDHENMFWYRQDPGLGLRLIYFSYDVKMKEKGDIPEGYSVSREKKERFSLILESASTNQTSMYLCASNLGSVQETQYFGPGTRLLVL.

The chain is built from TRBV18 and TRBJ2-5; D perhaps matches TRBD1 (6 bases). Germline V gene data show CDR1 as KGHSH and CDR2 as LQKENI. The CDR3 sequence is 13 residues long. V dropped 4 bases and J dropped 5 bases, with 11 bases sitting between them. The CDR3 DNA sequence: TGTGCCAGCTCACGAAGGCAGGGGGAGACCCAGTACTTC. This translates into CASSRRQGETQYF.

The table lists this clonotype with many counts. The genes are TRBV5-5 and TRBJ1-1; TRBD1 aligns across 11 bases. There are 16 residues in the CDR3. Germline lookup yields CDR1 SGHKS and CDR2 YYEKEE (reference sequence). V shed 0 bases, J shed 5 bases, and the junction held 6 bases outside the gene matches. CDR3 loop: CASSLAGQGAGTEAFF. CDR3 nucleotide sequence: TGTGCCAGCAGCTTGGCCGGACAGGGGGCGGGTACTGAAGCTTTCTTT.

In this sample, this clonotype turned up many times. The chain joins TRBV20-1 to TRBJ1-3, with 8 bases aligning to TRBD1. CDR3 length: 12 amino acids. With 6 bases clipped from V and 2 bases from J, the junction kept 0 bases outside the gene matches. Germline V lookup: CDR1 DFQATT, CDR2 SNEGSKA (reference sequence). The CDR3 spells CSARGPGNTIYF. The CDR3 bases are TGCAGTGCCAGGGGGCCTGGAAACACCATATATTTT.

This clonotype was counted only a few times. The V call is TRBV9, the J call TRBJ1-6, with D hard to call. The CDR3 loop spans 14 amino acids. Germline CDR1 and CDR2: SGDLS and YYNGEE. V dropped 3 bases and J dropped 0 bases, with 4 bases sitting between them. DNA for the CDR3: TGTGCCAGCAGCGACAGCTCCTATAATTCACCCCTCCACTTT. It translates to CASSDSSYNSPLHF. The entire variable domain, with the rest obtained from reference TRBV9 and TRBJ1-6, is as follows: DSGVTQTPKHLITATGQRVTLRCSPRSGDLSVYWYQQSLDQGLQFLIQYYNGEERAKGNILERFSAQQFPDLHSELNLSSLELGDSALYFCASSDSSYNSPLHFGNGTRLTVT.

This clonotype was seen repeatedly, ten times or more. CDR3 DNA: TGCAGCGTTCACCTAGCGGGAGTTGACACCGGGGAGCTGTTTTTT. It specifies CSVHLAGVDTGELFF. The V and J genes are TRBV29-1 and TRBJ2-2; 10 bases align to TRBD2. The CDR3 is 15 amino acids. CDR1 and CDR2 from the germline V gene are SQVTM and ANQGSEA. V lost 5 bases and J lost 3; bases outside the gene matches: 6.

Judged by abundance, this clonotype is medium-sized. The chain links TRBV6-1 to TRBJ2-1; D is undetermined. CDR1 is MNHNS and CDR2 is SASEGT in the germline V gene. Trimming stripped 2 bases from V and 2 bases from J, with 4 bases between. The CDR3 runs 13 residues. The CDR3 loop reads CASSERPYNEQFF. The CDR3 bases are TGTGCCAGCAGTGAAAGACCCTACAATGAGCAGTTCTTC.

This clonotype was picked up many times. The V call is TRBV7-2, the J call TRBJ2-1; D is perhaps TRBD1 or TRBD2 (5 bases each). Looked up from germline, CDR1 is SGHTA and CDR2 is FQGNSA. V shed 7 bases and J shed 9 bases, with 19 bases lying between them. This CDR3 region has 14 residues. The CDR3 DNA sequence: TGTGCCAGCAACCCTAGTGGGGGATTGACTGAGCAGTTCTTC. Residues: CASNPSGGLTEQFF.

CDR3 DNA sequence: TGTGCCAGCAGCCTGGGGACTAGCGGCTCCTACGAGCAGTACTTC. This translates into CASSLGTSGSYEQYF. The chain employs TRBV3-1 and TRBJ2-7, with TRBD2 matching 11 bases. J lost 0 bases, V lost 4 bases, and 2 bases had no gene match. The CDR3 sequence is 15 residues long. Germline CDR1 and CDR2: LGHDT and YNNKEL (reference sequence).

This clonotype was seen repeatedly, ten times or more. The chain recombines TRBV2 with TRBJ2-3, with 13 nucleotides matching TRBD2. With 5 bases clipped from V and 4 bases from J, the junction kept 6 bases outside the gene matches. CDR3 size: 16 residues. The germline CDR1 and CDR2 sequences are SNHLY and FYNNEI. The CDR3 nucleotides are TGTGCCAGCAGTCCCGGACTAGCGGGGGAGGCAGATACGCAGTATTTT. Its translation is CASSPGLAGEADTQYF.